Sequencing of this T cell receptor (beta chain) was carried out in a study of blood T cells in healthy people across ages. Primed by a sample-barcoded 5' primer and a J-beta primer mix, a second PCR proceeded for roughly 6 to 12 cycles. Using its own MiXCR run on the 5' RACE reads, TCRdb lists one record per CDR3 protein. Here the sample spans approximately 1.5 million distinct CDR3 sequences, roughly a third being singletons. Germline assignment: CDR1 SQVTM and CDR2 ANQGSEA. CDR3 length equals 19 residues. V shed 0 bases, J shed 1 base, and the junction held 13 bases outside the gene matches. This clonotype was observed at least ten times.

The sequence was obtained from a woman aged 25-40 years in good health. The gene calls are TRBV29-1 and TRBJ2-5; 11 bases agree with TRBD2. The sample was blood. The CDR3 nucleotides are TGCAGCGTTGAAGAAGGCCGTGGACGGACTAGCGGGCTCCAAGAGACCCAGTACTTC. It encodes CSVEEGRGRTSGLQETQYF.